The clone carrying this T cell receptor beta chain was seen repeatedly, ten times or more. Its antigen is undetermined. The data stem from a study of T-cell reconstitution after alpha-beta-depleted transplantation in children. Study conclusions and caveats: Recipient T cells and thymic progenitors that survived gave rise to the high TCRbeta diversity observed at day 60 in some patients. Several hundred expanded graft clones reportedly gave rise to the alpha-beta T cells present about two months after transplant. Newly made T cells mostly supplied T-cell counts and diversity one year after transplant.

Library preparation (for TCRbeta) was performed with unique molecular identifiers. MiXCR, run by TCRdb on the PCR reads, gives a single entry per CDR3 protein. The sample records 450,000 to 600,000 distinct CDR3 sequences, roughly a tenth being singletons. The CDR3 sequence is 15 residues long. Trimming took 6 bases from V and 1 from J, leaving 14 bases between them. Germline values: CDR1 MGHDK, CDR2 SYGVNS. The chain combines TRBV25-1 with TRBJ2-3; unclear D gene. The receptor's source is a child aged 2 to 10 with inherited bone marrow failure, due to receive a stem cell transplant. Specimen: PBMCs, collected before TCRalphabeta/CD19-depleted stem cell transplant. The CDR3 loop is CASRPPGLGTDTQYF. The DNA of the CDR3 is TGTGCCAGCAGGCCCCCCGGTCTCGGCACAGATACGCAGTATTTT.